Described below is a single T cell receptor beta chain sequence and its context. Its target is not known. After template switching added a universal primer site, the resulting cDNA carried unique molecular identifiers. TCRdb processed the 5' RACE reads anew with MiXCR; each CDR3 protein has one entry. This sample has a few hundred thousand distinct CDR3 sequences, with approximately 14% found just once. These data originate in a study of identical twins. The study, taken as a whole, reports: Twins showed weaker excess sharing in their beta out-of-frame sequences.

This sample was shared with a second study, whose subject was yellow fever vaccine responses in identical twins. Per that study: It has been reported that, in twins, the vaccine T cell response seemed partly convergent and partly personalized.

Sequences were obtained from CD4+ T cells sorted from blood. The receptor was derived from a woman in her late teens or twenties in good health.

Written as DNA, the CDR3 is TGTGCCAGCAGCCAGGGGGTAGCTCTAGAGGATACGCAGTATTTT. Its protein is CASSQGVALEDTQYF. The chain combines TRBV7-6 with TRBJ2-3; 7 bases line up with TRBD1. The CDR3 contains 15 residues. J was trimmed by 6 bases and V by 5 bases; bases with no gene match: 11. Looked up from germline, CDR1 is SGHVS and CDR2 is FNYEAQ.